These 5 T cell receptor beta chains share one sample of origin, sequenced in a study of T cells in pancreatic ductal adenocarcinoma. Produced via immunoSEQ multiplex PCR; TCRdb's table is partial and in-frame only. This table holds roughly 16,000 clones, more than 75% found once. No neoadjuvant therapy was given to the selected pancreatic ductal adenocarcinoma patients before their surgery. The specimen was PBMCs. The source is a human donor with pancreatic ductal adenocarcinoma.

This chain connects TRBV10-2 to TRBJ2-7; tentative D call: TRBD2 (5 bases). This CDR3 is built from 12 residues. Germline CDR1 and CDR2: WSHSY and SAAADI. The V end lost 3 bases, the J end lost 3 bases, and 6 bases lay between the germline ends. The CDR3 DNA is TGCGCCAGCAGTGAAGGAGGCTACGAGCAGTACTTC. Residues: CASSEGGYEQYF.

This chain links TRBV21-1 with TRBJ2-6; TRBD2 is the table's D call, not checked against the DNA. TRBV21-1 is a pseudogene. The CDR3 has 18 amino acids. The CDR3 bases are TGTGCCCCAAGAAGGAGGGGGGGCCATAACTCTGGGGCCAACGTCCTGACTTTC. Translated: CAPRRRGGHNSGANVLTF.

The chain is built from TRBV9 and TRBJ2-2, with a possible D match to TRBD2 (6 bases). The V end lost 0 bases, the J end lost 4 bases, and 16 bases lay between the germline ends. CDR1 is SGDLS, CDR2 YYNGEE, per germline. The CDR3 has 17 amino acids. CDR3: CASSVGIGGGPTGELFF. CDR3 nucleotide sequence: TGTGCCAGCAGCGTAGGAATCGGGGGAGGACCCACCGGGGAGCTGTTTTTT.

The CDR3 sequence: CASSLAVTGTEQYF. For the CDR3, the DNA is TGCGCCAGCAGCTTGGCCGTAACGGGGACAGAGCAGTACTTC. The chain joins TRBV5-1 to TRBJ2-7; TRBD1 is a possible D gene (6 bases). This CDR3 spans 14 amino acids. Germline lookup yields CDR1 SGHRS and CDR2 YFSETQ. Between the trimmed V and J ends, which lost 0 bases and 7 bases, there was a span of 14 bases.

The V call is TRBV30, the J call TRBJ2-7; D call uncertain. The CDR3 is 11 amino acids. Germline loops: CDR1 GTSNPN, CDR2 SVGIG (reference sequence). The V gene lost 0 bases and the J gene lost 5 bases, with 5 bases spanning the gap. Here the CDR3 reads CAWSVYDEQYF. CDR3 in DNA: TGTGCCTGGAGTGTATATGACGAGCAGTACTTC.